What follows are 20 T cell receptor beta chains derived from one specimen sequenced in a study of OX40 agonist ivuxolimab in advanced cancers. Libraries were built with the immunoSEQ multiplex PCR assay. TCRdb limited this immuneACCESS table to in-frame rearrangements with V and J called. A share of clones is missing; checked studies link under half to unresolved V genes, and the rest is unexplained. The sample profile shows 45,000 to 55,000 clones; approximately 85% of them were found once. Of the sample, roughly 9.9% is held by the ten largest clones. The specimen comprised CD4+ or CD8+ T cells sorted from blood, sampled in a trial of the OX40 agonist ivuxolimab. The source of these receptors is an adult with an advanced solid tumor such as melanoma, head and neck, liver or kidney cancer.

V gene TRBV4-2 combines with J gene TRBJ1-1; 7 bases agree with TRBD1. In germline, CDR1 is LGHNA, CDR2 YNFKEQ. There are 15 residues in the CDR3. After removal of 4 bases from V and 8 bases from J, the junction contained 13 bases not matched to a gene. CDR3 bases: TGTGCCAGCAGCCCCAACGGCGGGACAGTGCGGGAAGCTTTCTTT. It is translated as CASSPNGGTVREAFF.

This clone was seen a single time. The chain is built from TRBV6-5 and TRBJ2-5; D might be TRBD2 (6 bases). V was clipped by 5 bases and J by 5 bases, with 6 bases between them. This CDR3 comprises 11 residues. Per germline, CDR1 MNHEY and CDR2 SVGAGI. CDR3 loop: CASSRGETQYF. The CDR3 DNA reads TGTGCCAGCAGTCGGGGGGAGACCCAGTACTTC.

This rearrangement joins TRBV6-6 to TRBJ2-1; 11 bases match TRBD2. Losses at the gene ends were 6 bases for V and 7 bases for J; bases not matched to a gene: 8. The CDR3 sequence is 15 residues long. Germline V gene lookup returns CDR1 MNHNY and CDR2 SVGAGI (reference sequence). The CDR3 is CASSSGTSGGNEQFF. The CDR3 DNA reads TGTGCCAGCAGCTCCGGGACTAGCGGTGGGAATGAGCAGTTCTTC.

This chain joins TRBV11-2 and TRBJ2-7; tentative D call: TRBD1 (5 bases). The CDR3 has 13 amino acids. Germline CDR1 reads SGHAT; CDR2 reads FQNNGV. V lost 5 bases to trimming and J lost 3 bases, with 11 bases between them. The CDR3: CASSLLQGYEQYF. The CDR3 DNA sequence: TGTGCCAGCAGCCTCCTCCAGGGCTACGAGCAGTACTTC.

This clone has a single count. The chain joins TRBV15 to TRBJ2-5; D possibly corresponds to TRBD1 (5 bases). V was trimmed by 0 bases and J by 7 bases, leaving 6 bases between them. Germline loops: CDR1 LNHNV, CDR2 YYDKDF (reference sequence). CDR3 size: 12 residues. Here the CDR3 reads CATSRDQGTQYF. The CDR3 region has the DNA TGTGCCACCAGCAGAGACCAGGGGACCCAGTACTTC. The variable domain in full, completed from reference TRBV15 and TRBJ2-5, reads DAMVIQNPRYQVTQFGKPVTLSCSQTLNHNVMYWYQQKSSQAPKLLFHYYDKDFNNEADTPDNFQSRRPNTSFCFLDIRSPGLGDTAMYLCATSRDQGTQYFGPGTRLLVL.

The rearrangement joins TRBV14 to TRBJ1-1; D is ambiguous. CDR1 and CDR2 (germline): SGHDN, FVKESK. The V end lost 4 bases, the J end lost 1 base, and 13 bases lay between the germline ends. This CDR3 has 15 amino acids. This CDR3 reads CASSPGRIGNTEAFF. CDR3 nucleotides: TGTGCCAGCAGCCCTGGACGTATTGGGAACACTGAAGCTTTCTTT.

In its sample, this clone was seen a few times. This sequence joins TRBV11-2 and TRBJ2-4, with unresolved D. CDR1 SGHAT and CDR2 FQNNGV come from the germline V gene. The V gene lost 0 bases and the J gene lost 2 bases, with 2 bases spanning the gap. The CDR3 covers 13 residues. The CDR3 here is CASSLETKNIQYF. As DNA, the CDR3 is TGTGCCAGCAGCTTAGAGACCAAAAACATTCAGTACTTC.

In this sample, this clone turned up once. The CDR3 loop is CASSVEQLNTEAFF. The CDR3 DNA is TGTGCCAGCAGCGTAGAACAGCTCAACACTGAAGCTTTCTTT. The chain is built from TRBV9 and TRBJ1-1; D is unresolved. V dropped 0 bases and J dropped 2 bases, with 8 bases sitting between them. This CDR3 contains 14 residues. The germline CDR1 and CDR2 sequences are SGDLS and YYNGEE.

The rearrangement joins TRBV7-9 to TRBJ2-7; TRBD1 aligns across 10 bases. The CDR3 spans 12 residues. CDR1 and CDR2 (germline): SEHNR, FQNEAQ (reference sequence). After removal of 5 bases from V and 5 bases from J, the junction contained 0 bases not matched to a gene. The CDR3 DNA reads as TGTGCCAGCAGCGGACAGGGGGACGAGCAGTACTTC. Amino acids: CASSGQGDEQYF.

Written as DNA, the CDR3 is TGTGCCAGCAGCTTGATACACCAAGAGACCCAGTACTTC. Its protein product is CASSLIHQETQYF. The V gene is TRBV7-4, the J gene TRBJ2-5; D gene uncertain. V dropped 3 bases and J dropped 0 bases, with 5 bases sitting between them. CDR1 and CDR2 (germline): SGHVT, SQSDAQ. The CDR3 runs to 13 residues. The variable domain in full, with the rest retrieved from reference TRBV7-4 and TRBJ2-5, is GAGVSQSPRYKVAKRGRDVALRCDSISGHVTLYWYRQTLGQGSEVLTYSQSDAQRDKSGRPSGRFSAERPERSVSTLKIQRTEQGDSAVYLCASSLIHQETQYFGPGTRLLVL.

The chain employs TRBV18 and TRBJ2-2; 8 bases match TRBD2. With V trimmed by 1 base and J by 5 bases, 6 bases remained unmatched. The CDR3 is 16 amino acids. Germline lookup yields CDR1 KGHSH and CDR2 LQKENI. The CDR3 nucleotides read TGTGCCAGCTCACCACAACCAGCGGGAGAGACCGGGGAGCTGTTTTTT. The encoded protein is CASSPQPAGETGELFF.

CDR3 sequence (DNA): TGTGCCAGCAGTGAAGCCTACGAGGGGACCTACAATGAGCAGTTCTTC. Protein: CASSEAYEGTYNEQFF. This chain links TRBV6-1 with TRBJ2-1; either TRBD1 or TRBD2 may supply D (5 bases each). CDR1 is MNHNS, CDR2 SASEGT, per germline. This CDR3 has 16 residues. Trimming cost V 0 bases and J 2 bases, with 11 bases left between them.

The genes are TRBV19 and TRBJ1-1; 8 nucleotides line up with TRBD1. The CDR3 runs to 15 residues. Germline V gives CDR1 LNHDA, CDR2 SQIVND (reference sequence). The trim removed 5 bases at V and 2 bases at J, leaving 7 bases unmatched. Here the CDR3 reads CASSSRTGKNTEAFF. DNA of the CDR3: TGTGCCAGTAGTTCACGGACAGGGAAAAACACTGAAGCTTTCTTT.

The chain's CDR3 is CASRPGQGSYEQYF. CDR3 sequence (DNA): TGTGCCAGCAGACCGGGACAGGGCTCCTACGAGCAGTACTTC. This chain links TRBV7-9 with TRBJ2-7, with 9 bases that match TRBD1. In germline, CDR1 is SEHNR, CDR2 FQNEAQ (reference sequence). The CDR3 spans 14 residues. V shed 6 bases and J 0 bases; nucleotides not matched to a gene: 3. Filled out from reference TRBV7-9 and TRBJ2-7, the complete variable domain reads DTGVSQNPRHKITKRGQNVTFRCDPISEHNRLYWYRQTLGQGPEFLTYFQNEAQLEKSRLLSDRFSAERPKGSFSTLEIQRTEQGDSAMYLCASRPGQGSYEQYFGPGTRLTVT.

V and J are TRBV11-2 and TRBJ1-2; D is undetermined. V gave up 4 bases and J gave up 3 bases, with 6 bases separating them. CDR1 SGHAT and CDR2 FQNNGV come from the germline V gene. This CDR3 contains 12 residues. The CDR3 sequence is CASSSNYYGYTF. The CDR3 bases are TGTGCCAGCAGCTCAAATTACTATGGCTACACCTTC.

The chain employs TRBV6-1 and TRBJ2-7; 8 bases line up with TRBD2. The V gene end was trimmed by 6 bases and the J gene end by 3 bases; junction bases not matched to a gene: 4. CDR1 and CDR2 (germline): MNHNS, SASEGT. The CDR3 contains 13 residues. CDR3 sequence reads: CASRAGASYEQYF. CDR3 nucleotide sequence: TGTGCCAGCAGAGCGGGAGCCAGCTACGAGCAGTACTTC.

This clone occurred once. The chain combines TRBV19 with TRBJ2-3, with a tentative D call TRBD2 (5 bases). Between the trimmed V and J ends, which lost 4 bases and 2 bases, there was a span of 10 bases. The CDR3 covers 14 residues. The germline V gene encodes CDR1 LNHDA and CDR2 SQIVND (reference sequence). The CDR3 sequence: CASSKMRATDTQYF. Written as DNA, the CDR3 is TGTGCCAGTAGTAAAATGAGGGCCACAGATACGCAGTATTTT.

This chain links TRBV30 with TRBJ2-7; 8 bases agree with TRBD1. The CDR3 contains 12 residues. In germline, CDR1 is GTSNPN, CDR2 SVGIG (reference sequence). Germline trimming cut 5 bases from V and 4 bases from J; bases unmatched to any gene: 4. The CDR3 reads CAWADRGYEQYF. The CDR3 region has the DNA TGTGCCTGGGCCGACAGGGGTTACGAGCAGTACTTC.

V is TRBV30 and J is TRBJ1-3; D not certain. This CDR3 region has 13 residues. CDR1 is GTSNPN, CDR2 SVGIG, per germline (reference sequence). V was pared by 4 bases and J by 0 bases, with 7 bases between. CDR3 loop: CAWTPGSGNTIYF. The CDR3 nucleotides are TGTGCCTGGACACCGGGCTCTGGAAACACCATATATTTT.

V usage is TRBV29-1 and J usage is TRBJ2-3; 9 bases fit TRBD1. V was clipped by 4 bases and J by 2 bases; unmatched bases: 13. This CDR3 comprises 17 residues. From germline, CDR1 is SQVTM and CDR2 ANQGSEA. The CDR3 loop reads CSVVGGSHRGPTDTQYF. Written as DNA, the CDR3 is TGCAGCGTTGTAGGGGGGTCACACAGGGGGCCCACAGATACGCAGTATTTT.